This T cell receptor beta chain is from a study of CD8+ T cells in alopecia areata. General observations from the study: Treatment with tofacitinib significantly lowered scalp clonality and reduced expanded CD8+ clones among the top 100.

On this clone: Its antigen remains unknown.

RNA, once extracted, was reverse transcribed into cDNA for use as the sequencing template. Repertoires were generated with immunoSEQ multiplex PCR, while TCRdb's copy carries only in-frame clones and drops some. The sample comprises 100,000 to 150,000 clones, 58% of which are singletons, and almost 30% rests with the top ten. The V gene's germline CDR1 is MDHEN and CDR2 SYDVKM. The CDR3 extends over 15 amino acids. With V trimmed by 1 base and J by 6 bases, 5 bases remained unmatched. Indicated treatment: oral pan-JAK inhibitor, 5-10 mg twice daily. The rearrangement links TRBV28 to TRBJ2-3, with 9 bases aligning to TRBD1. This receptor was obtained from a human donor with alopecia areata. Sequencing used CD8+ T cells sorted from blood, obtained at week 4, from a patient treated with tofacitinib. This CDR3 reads CASSLSGQGTDTQYF. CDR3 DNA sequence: TGTGCCAGCAGTTTATCGGGACAGGGTACCGATACGCAGTATTTT.